These 27 T cell receptor beta chains were sequenced from one sample in a study of molecular identifiers for immune sequencing clone quantification (dated by TCRdb to the late 2010s). Library creation used PCR. The data were produced on a NextSeq 500. The public reads were run again by TCRdb, first through fastp at Q25 and then through MiXCR, and only productive beta chains were kept. Each CDR3 protein gets just one entry, which takes the most common genes and DNA from the rows behind it. In this sample the table shows under 350,000 distinct CDR3 sequences, roughly a quarter of which occur a single time. Around 0.76% of the sample is held by the ten biggest clonotypes. Sequenced sample: naive CD8+ T cells from blood, with Jurkat cell RNA spiked in. The cell subset or site label for this specimen denotes: FACS-sorted CD8+CD4-CCR7+CD45RA+ naive T cells. These receptors were obtained from a human donor in good health. Some libraries in this study had Jurkat cell RNA spiked in.

The table lists this clonotype with a count of one. V usage is TRBV20-1 and J usage is TRBJ2-7; TRBD2 agrees at 12 bases. This CDR3 spans 15 amino acids. V lost 5 bases to trimming and J lost 5 bases; unmatched junction nucleotides: 10. Germline CDR1 reads DFQATT; CDR2 reads SNEGSKA (reference sequence). The CDR3 loop is CSARRLAGAVDEQYF. The DNA for the CDR3 is TGCAGTGCTCGTCGACTAGCGGGAGCAGTCGACGAGCAGTACTTC.

This clonotype showed up just a few times. The CDR3 region is CASSPRLVGDTQYF. As DNA, the CDR3 is TGTGCCAGCAGCCCGAGACTAGTCGGGGATACGCAGTATTTT. V gene TRBV11-3 combines with J gene TRBJ2-3; tentative D call: TRBD2 (6 bases). Germline V gives CDR1 SGHNT, CDR2 YENEEA. The length of the CDR3 is 14 residues. V shed 5 bases and J shed 6 bases, with 15 bases lying between them.

V gene TRBV20-1 combines with J gene TRBJ2-5; D not resolved. Germline V CDR1 and CDR2: DFQATT, SNEGSKA (reference sequence). The CDR3 loop spans 16 amino acids. CDR3 amino acids: CTTNVADVEIRETQYF. The CDR3 DNA sequence: TGCACCACTAACGTGGCGGACGTCGAAATAAGGGAGACCCAGTACTTC.

There are many counts of this clonotype. The genes are TRBV5-6 and TRBJ2-7, with 11 positions matching TRBD1. This CDR3 contains 15 residues. J lost 5 bases, V lost 4 bases, and 8 bases had no gene match. In germline, CDR1 is SGHDT, CDR2 YYEEEE. CDR3 DNA sequence: TGTGCCAGCAGCCCGTGGACAGGGGGCATGGACGAGCAGTACTTC. Its protein product is CASSPWTGGMDEQYF.

The V and J genes are TRBV6-2 or TRBV6-3 and TRBJ2-3; 12 bases line up with TRBD2. CDR3 length: 18 amino acids. Germline-derived CDR1 and CDR2 are MNHEY and SVGEGT. With 6 bases clipped from V and 4 bases from J, the junction kept 14 bases outside the gene matches. The CDR3, as DNA: TGTGCCAGCAGGGCTAGGACTAGCGGGGATTTCTCGGCAGATACGCAGTATTTT. The encoded protein is CASRARTSGDFSADTQYF.

The genes are TRBV27 and TRBJ1-1; TRBD1 aligns across 7 bases. Germline values: CDR1 MNHEY, CDR2 SMNVEV (reference sequence). The CDR3 runs 15 residues. V gave up 5 bases and J gave up 0 bases; unmatched junction bases: 6. The CDR3 protein is CASSPQTGLNTEAFF. CDR3 DNA sequence: TGTGCCAGCAGTCCCCAGACAGGGTTGAACACTGAAGCTTTCTTT.

Notes on this clonotype: A read error may be the cause here, since a much bigger clone is one base away. The chain carries TRBV2 and TRBJ1-4; TRBD1 matches at 8 bases. Germline loops: CDR1 SNHLY, CDR2 FYNNEI. The V and J ends lost 1 base and 0 bases, in that order; junction bases with no gene match: 1. CDR3 size: 16 residues. DNA of the CDR3: TGTGCCAGCAGTGAAGGCAGGGGGCCAACTAATGAAAAACTGTTTTTT. It codes for CASSEGRGPTNEKLFF.

In the case of this clonotype: The conserved phenylalanine or tryptophan is not found at the CDR3 terminus, so this likely reflects a read error. The gene calls are TRBV27 and TRBJ2-7; 11 nucleotides align to TRBD1. The CDR3 sequence is 14 residues long. CDR1 and CDR2 (germline): MNHEY, SMNVEV (reference sequence). Trimming took 3 bases from V and 5 from J; bases not matched to a gene: 3. DNA of the CDR3: TGTGCCAGCAGTTTCGGGACAGGGGGTAACGAGCAGTACCTC. This translates into CASSFGTGGNEQYL.

A note on this clonotype: A much more abundant neighbour one base away suggests this may be a read error. J is TRBJ1-2 and V is TRBV29-1, with D hard to call. The germline CDR1 and CDR2 sequences are SQVTM and ANQGSEA. V lost 4 bases, J lost 2 bases, and 8 bases lay in between. CDR3 length: 12 amino acids. For the CDR3, the DNA is TGCAGCGTTGCCGAGAGAAACTATGGCTACACCTTC. Its protein is CSVAERNYGYTF.

Comment on this clonotype: This clone may be a read error of a much larger clone one base away. This chain uses TRBV20-1 with TRBJ2-7; D tentatively reads TRBD1 or TRBD2 (5 bases each). The V gene's germline CDR1 is DFQATT and CDR2 SNEGSKA (reference sequence). The CDR3 spans 15 residues. The DNA for the CDR3 is TGCTGTGCTAAAATACCCGGGACCGCCTTTGACGAGCAGTACTTC. Its protein is CCAKIPGTAFDEQYF.

In its sample, this clonotype was seen many times. This rearrangement joins TRBV4-1 to TRBJ1-1; D is undetermined. V gave up 3 bases and J gave up 0 bases, with 2 bases separating them. The CDR3 spans 12 residues. Germline-derived CDR1 and CDR2 are MGHRA and YSYEKL. CDR3 in amino acids: CASSQMNTEAFF. The CDR3 DNA reads TGCGCCAGCAGCCAGATGAACACTGAAGCTTTCTTT.

This clonotype was seen repeatedly, ten times or more. The chain uses TRBV20-1 and TRBJ2-2; no definite D call. The CDR3 has 13 residues. The V gene's germline CDR1 is DFQATT and CDR2 SNEGSKA (reference sequence). The V gene lost 0 bases and the J gene lost 3 bases, with 5 bases spanning the gap. The CDR3 is CSARDPYTGELFF. The CDR3 nucleotides read TGCAGTGCTAGAGATCCTTACACCGGGGAGCTGTTTTTT.

This clonotype was counted many times. The V gene is TRBV7-9, the J gene TRBJ1-1; D not certain. Trimming stripped 2 bases from V and 1 base from J, with 14 bases between. The CDR3 spans 16 residues. CDR1 is SEHNR, CDR2 FQNEAQ, per germline (reference sequence). The CDR3 protein is CASSLNIDGRNTEAFF. The CDR3 DNA sequence: TGTGCCAGCAGCTTAAACATTGATGGCCGGAACACTGAAGCTTTCTTT.

At least ten counts were recorded for this clonotype. For the CDR3, the DNA is TGTGCCAGCAGTTTGGGGGCATATAATGAGCAGTTCTTC. Translation gives CASSLGAYNEQFF. The chain couples TRBV28 to TRBJ2-1; D is perhaps TRBD1 (6 bases). Germline assignment: CDR1 MDHEN and CDR2 SYDVKM. The CDR3 length is 13 residues. V lost 3 bases and J lost 7, with 10 bases in between.

The rearrangement joins TRBV28 to TRBJ2-2, with D possibly TRBD2 on 7 matching bases. CDR1 and CDR2 from the germline V gene are MDHEN and SYDVKM. The CDR3 totals 14 residues. Deletions cut 8 bases from V and 3 bases from J, with 13 bases between. The CDR3 is CASQVGGDTGELFF. The CDR3 DNA is TGTGCCAGCCAAGTAGGGGGGGACACCGGGGAGCTGTTTTTT.

This clonotype was detected a few times. The genes are TRBV29-1 and TRBJ2-1; the match to TRBD1 covers 7 bases. Germline values: CDR1 SQVTM, CDR2 ANQGSEA. The CDR3 runs to 14 residues. The J segment lost 2 bases and the V segment lost 8 bases, leaving 9 bases of the junction unmatched. CDR3 protein: CSIRQGLPYNEQFF. The CDR3 DNA reads as TGCAGCATTAGACAGGGCCTCCCCTACAATGAGCAGTTCTTC.

The J gene is TRBJ1-5, the V gene TRBV28; perhaps TRBD1 as D (6 bases). The CDR3 covers 14 residues. Trimming took 4 bases from V and 7 from J, leaving 14 bases between them. Germline V gives CDR1 MDHEN, CDR2 SYDVKM. This chain's CDR3 is CASSSRDTRQPQHF. The CDR3 nucleotides are TGTGCCAGCAGTTCCCGGGACACCAGACAGCCCCAGCATTTT. Filled out from reference TRBV28 and TRBJ1-5, the complete variable domain reads DVKVTQSSRYLVKRTGEKVFLECVQDMDHENMFWYRQDPGLGLRLIYFSYDVKMKEKGDIPEGYSVSREKKERFSLILESASTNQTSMYLCASSSRDTRQPQHFGDGTRLSIL.

This clonotype was recorded at least ten times. The chain recombines TRBV28 with TRBJ1-4; D is undetermined. V lost 1 base, J lost 5 bases, and 11 bases lay in between. This CDR3 has 15 residues. Germline CDR1 and CDR2: MDHEN and SYDVKM. CDR3 loop: CASSLLGGRNEKLFF. CDR3 in DNA: TGTGCCAGCAGTTTATTGGGCGGGCGGAATGAAAAACTGTTTTTT.

This clonotype has just a few counts. V and J are TRBV12-3 or TRBV12-4 and TRBJ2-5, with 10 nucleotides matching TRBD2. After removal of 5 bases from V and 5 bases from J, the junction contained 5 bases not matched to a gene. The CDR3 covers 14 residues. CDR3 region: CASSPSGGSETQYF. As DNA, the CDR3 is TGTGCCAGCAGTCCTAGCGGGGGCTCTGAGACCCAGTACTTC.

This clonotype was seen ten or more times. Germline is not matched at one junction end, which may reflect a read error. The chain joins TRBV27 to TRBJ1-1; 12 nucleotides align to TRBD1. The germline V gene has CDR1 MNHEY and CDR2 SMNVEV (reference sequence). The CDR3 runs to 15 residues. Here the CDR3 DNA reads TGCGCCAGCAGCTTGGGGGGACAGGGGGCTACTGAAGCTTTCTTT. Translated, it gives CASSLGGQGATEAFF.

The gene calls are TRBV11-2 and TRBJ2-1; TRBD2 matches at 11 bases. V shed 5 bases, J shed 7 bases, and the junction held 13 bases outside the gene matches. This CDR3 is 17 amino acids long. From germline, CDR1 is SGHAT and CDR2 FQNNGV. In nucleotides, the CDR3 is TGTGCCAGCAGCGTCCCGGGGCTAGCGGGAGGTTTTAATGAGCAGTTCTTC. This sequence encodes CASSVPGLAGGFNEQFF.

The chain couples TRBV14 to TRBJ1-1; 12 bases align to TRBD1. CDR3 length equals 18 residues. Germline CDR1 is SGHDN and CDR2 is FVKESK. V gave up 1 base and J gave up 5 bases; unmatched junction bases: 11. Here the CDR3 DNA reads TGTGCCAGCAGCCAAGCATCCGGGACAGGGGGCGCCCGGACTGAAGCTTTCTTT. This codes for CASSQASGTGGARTEAFF.

Note on this clonotype: Being one base from a much bigger clone, this may be a read error. The chain is built from TRBV29-1 and TRBJ2-7; D could derive from TRBD1 or TRBD2 (5 bases each). Germline V gene sequence: CDR1 SQVTM, CDR2 ANQGSEA. This CDR3 region has 12 residues. The chain's CDR3 is CSVRGGRHERYF. DNA for the CDR3: TGCAGCGTGAGGGGCGGCCGCCACGAGCGGTACTTC.

This clonotype was seen a few times. The chain joins TRBV2 to TRBJ2-5; no clear D. Trimming removed 1 base at V and 2 bases at J, with 11 bases between. The CDR3 runs to 15 residues. Germline loops: CDR1 SNHLY, CDR2 FYNNEI. The CDR3 sequence is CASSEGWAEQETQYF. CDR3 coding DNA: TGTGCCAGCAGTGAAGGATGGGCGGAACAAGAGACCCAGTACTTC.

This clonotype has more than one count but fewer than ten. V usage is TRBV15 and J usage is TRBJ2-1; tentatively, D is TRBD1 or TRBD2 (5 bases each). V shed 8 bases and J shed 2 bases, with 7 bases lying between them. This CDR3 region has 12 residues. The V gene's germline CDR1 is LNHNV and CDR2 YYDKDF (reference sequence). CDR3: CATGDPYNEQFF. The CDR3 DNA is TGTGCCACCGGGGACCCCTACAATGAGCAGTTCTTC. The full variable domain, rest sourced from reference TRBV15 and TRBJ2-1, is DAMVIQNPRYQVTQFGKPVTLSCSQTLNHNVMYWYQQKSSQAPKLLFHYYDKDFNNEADTPDNFQSRRPNTSFCFLDIRSPGLGDTAMYLCATGDPYNEQFFGPGTRLTVL.

The J gene is TRBJ1-4, the V gene TRBV4-1; a weak D match, TRBD1 (6 bases). The germline CDR1 and CDR2 sequences are MGHRA and YSYEKL. The CDR3 is 17 residues long. Trimming shortened V by 3 bases and J by 3 bases, and 17 bases separated the two germline ends. CDR3 in amino acids: CASSQELYRAANEKLFF. In DNA, the CDR3 is TGCGCCAGCAGCCAGGAGCTCTACAGGGCGGCTAATGAAAAACTGTTTTTT.

Only a few counts were recorded for this clonotype. The J gene is TRBJ2-3, the V gene TRBV7-8; TRBD2 matches 15 bases. Trimming took 4 bases from V and 2 from J; bases not matched to a gene: 10. The CDR3 is 19 residues long. Germline V CDR1 and CDR2: SGHVS, FQNEAQ. As DNA, the CDR3 is TGTGCCAGCAGCTCTCCGCCTTGGACTAGCGGGGGGGTCACAGATACGCAGTATTTT. This encodes CASSSPPWTSGGVTDTQYF.